The present T cell receptor beta chain was sequenced within a study of blood T cell repertoires in COVID-19 (dated by TCRdb to 2020 to 2022). At the level of the whole study: Collaborator samples came from the United States, Italy and Spain and covered acute and convalescent phases of COVID-19. Where HLA class I and class II types were available, the types were taken from metadata supplied by the sample provider, not from assay-based typing. Nearly every sample came with metadata listing a de-identified subject ID, COVID-19 status, age in years and sex. Samples came from the ongoing ImmuneRACE study (first 160 participants) plus 1,254 subjects from 6 global collaborators. The prospective study material was composed of cDNA or gDNA derived from T cells, B-cell-depleted T cells, or PBMCs. The repertoires were released in a freely available public database intended as a resource for research on the immune response to SARS-CoV-2. Subjects who had been exposed to COVID-19, were actively infected with it, or had recovered from it provided the deeply sampled blood TCRbeta repertoires that made up the dataset.

Overall study results and their limits: The quantity of clinical and demographic metadata differed by source and by participant and was supplied without curation.

V was cut back by 4 bases and J by 5 bases, leaving a gap of 17 bases between them. The germline V gene yields SNHLY for CDR1 and FYNNEI for CDR2. Spanning cysteine to phenylalanine, the CDR3 consists of 15 amino acids. The entry retains the CDR3 DNA only, 45 bases that are in frame from base 1. With regard to this clone: Its antigen is not yet known. There are no base qualities to consult, and no much larger clone falls within one base.

TCRbeta CDR3 regions were amplified from genomic DNA by means of the immunoSEQ Assay, a bias-controlled multiplex PCR. The study's own analysis went as follows. Nucleated cell counts per sample were estimated from amplification of reference gene primers within the assay. To quantify the absolute abundance of each unique TCRbeta CDR3 rearrangement, sequence reads were collapsed and filtered. For each sample, productive Simpson clonality was calculated by taking the square root of Simpson's diversity index across productive rearrangements. TCRdb retrieved this table from immuneACCESS and kept in-frame rearrangements only. Not all clones are present; in checked studies, unresolved V genes account for under half, and no reason is known for the remainder. Clone size and the V and J calls come from that table; the DNA yielded D and trimming. The sample contains about 58,000 clones, around nine tenths of them found a single time. Of the sample, roughly an eighth is held by the ten largest clones.

The collaborating institutions used their own protocols to collect whole blood in K2EDTA tubes. Collaborator samples were shipped for TCRbeta analysis as frozen whole blood, isolated PBMCs, or DNA extracted from either sample type. The TCR comes from an older woman with active COVID-19. Specimen: peripheral blood. The receptor chain draws on TRBV2 and TRBJ1-1, with a weak D call of TRBD1 (6 bases match). The CDR3 in this case is CASSGDGGRGTEAFF. The DNA sequence is given as TGTGCCAGCAGTGGAGATGGGGGCAGAGGGACTGAAGCTTTCTTT.